A selection of T cell receptor beta chains follows, all from one sample in a study of shared clonotypes between healthy human individuals. The assay was immunoSEQ multiplex PCR, and TCRdb's table has in-frame clones only and misses some. The table includes about 340,000 clones, roughly 80% detected once. The sample comprised memory CD4+ T cells sorted from blood. Receptor source: a man aged 25 to 40 in good health. The conserved cysteine and the conserved F or W are not part of the CDR3 here. Some rows have no size entry. The others give once, few or many, or a class for an expanded clone.

clone_size,v_call,j_call,cdr3_aa
once,TRBV5-1,TRBJ2-1,ASSKGQGGYEQF
once,TRBV5-4,TRBJ2-1,ASSPYSSEQF
NA,TRBV15,TRBJ2-3,ATSRDLGASGRTDTQY
NA,TRBV18,TRBJ2-5,ASSHTLETQY
NA,TRBV9,TRBJ2-7,ASSVVPSDEQY
NA,TRBV18,TRBJ2-5,ASSPRAGAETQY
few,TRBV7-2,TRBJ2-7,ASSPNPRGDYEQY
NA,TRBV28,TRBJ1-4,ASSLPGKLF
NA,TRBV19,TRBJ1-2,ASSKGAFGGYT
NA,TRBV6-1,TRBJ2-7,ASRAGTVREQY
NA,TRBV6-5,TRBJ1-1,ASSPRGRVNTEAF
NA,TRBV2,TRBJ2-3,ARGTSGTDTQY
NA,TRBV7-6,TRBJ2-1,ASSSGLAGGNEQF
few,TRBV7-8,TRBJ2-3,ASSSSGLSTDTQY
NA,TRBV29-1,TRBJ2-1,SVYRASSYNEQF
once,TRBV5-1,TRBJ2-4,ASSLATPPNIQY
many,TRBV19,TRBJ2-2,ASSRDHAFGGELF
NA,TRBV25-1,TRBJ2-7,ASSGYPGGPYEQY
NA,TRBV28,TRBJ2-1,ASSRTGLADNEQF
once,TRBV28,TRBJ2-6,ASLALSSSGANVLT
few,TRBV2,TRBJ2-5,ASLEVETQY
NA,TRBV6-4,TRBJ2-7,ASSVGREGGPYEQY
NA,TRBV6-1,TRBJ2-3,ASSELVSHTDTQY
NA,TRBV10-1,TRBJ2-3,ASIFRLAGESDSDTQY
NA,TRBV7-2,TRBJ1-5,ASSFDPVDQPQH
NA,TRBV6-6,TRBJ1-4,ASRRHTSENEKLF
few,TRBV27,TRBJ2-1,ALQGLNNEQF